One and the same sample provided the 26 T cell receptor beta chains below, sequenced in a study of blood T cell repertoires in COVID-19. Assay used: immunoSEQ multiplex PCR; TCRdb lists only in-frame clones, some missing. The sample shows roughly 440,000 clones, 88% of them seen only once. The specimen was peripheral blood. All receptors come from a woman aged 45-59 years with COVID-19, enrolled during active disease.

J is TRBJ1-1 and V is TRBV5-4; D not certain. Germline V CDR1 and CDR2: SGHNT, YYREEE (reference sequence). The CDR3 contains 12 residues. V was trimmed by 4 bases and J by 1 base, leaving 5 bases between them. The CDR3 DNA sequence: TGTGCCAGCAGCCGGGGGAACACTGAAGCTTTCTTT. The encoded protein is CASSRGNTEAFF.

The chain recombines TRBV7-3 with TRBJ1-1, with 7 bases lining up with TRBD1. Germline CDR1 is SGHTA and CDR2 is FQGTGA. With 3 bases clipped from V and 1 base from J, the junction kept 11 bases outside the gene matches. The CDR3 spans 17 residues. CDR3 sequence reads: CASSFKAKTGRNTEAFF. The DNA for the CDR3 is TGTGCCAGCAGCTTTAAGGCCAAGACAGGGAGGAACACTGAAGCTTTCTTT.

The CDR3 spells CASSIETSGGVFNEQFF. As DNA, the CDR3 is TGTGCCAGTAGTATAGAGACTAGCGGGGGGGTTTTCAATGAGCAGTTCTTC. The V call is TRBV19, the J call TRBJ2-1; 14 nucleotides align to TRBD2. The CDR3 runs 17 residues. Trimming took 0 bases from V and 6 from J; bases not matched to a gene: 4. Germline V lookup: CDR1 LNHDA, CDR2 SQIVND (reference sequence).

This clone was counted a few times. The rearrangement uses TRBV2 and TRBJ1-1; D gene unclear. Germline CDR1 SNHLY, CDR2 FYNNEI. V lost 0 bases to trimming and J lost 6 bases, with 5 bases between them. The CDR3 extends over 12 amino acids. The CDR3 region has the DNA TGTGCCAGCAGTGAAGCGGCAGCTGAAGCTTTCTTT. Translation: CASSEAAAEAFF.

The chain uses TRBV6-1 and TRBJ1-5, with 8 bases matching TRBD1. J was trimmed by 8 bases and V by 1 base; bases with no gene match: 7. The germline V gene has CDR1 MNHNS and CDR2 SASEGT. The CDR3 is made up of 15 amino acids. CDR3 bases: TGTGCCAGCAGTGAAGATCGACAGGGGATGGAGCCCCAGCATTTT. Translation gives CASSEDRQGMEPQHF.

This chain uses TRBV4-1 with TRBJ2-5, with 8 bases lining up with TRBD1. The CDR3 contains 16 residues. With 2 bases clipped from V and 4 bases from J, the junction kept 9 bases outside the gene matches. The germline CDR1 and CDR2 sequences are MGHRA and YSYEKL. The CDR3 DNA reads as TGCGCCAGCAGCCAATCTAAGGGAGACAGGGGAGAGACCCAGTACTTC. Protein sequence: CASSQSKGDRGETQYF.

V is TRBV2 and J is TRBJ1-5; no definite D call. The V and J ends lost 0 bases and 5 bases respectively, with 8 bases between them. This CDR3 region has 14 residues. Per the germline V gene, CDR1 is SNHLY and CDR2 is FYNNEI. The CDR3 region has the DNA TGTGCCAGCAGTGAAGCGCTTCGGTATCAGCCCCAGCATTTT. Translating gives CASSEALRYQPQHF.

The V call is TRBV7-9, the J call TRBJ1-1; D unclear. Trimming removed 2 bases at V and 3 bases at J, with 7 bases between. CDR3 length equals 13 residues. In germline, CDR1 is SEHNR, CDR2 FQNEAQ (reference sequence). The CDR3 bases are TGTGCCAGCAGCTTACCTACTTACACTGAAGCTTTCTTT. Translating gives CASSLPTYTEAFF.

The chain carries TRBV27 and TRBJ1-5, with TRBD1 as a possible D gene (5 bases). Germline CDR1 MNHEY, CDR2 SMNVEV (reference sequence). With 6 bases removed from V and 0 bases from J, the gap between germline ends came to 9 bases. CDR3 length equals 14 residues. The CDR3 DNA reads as TGTGCCAGCAGACCTCAGGGTAGCAATCAGCCCCAGCATTTT. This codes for CASRPQGSNQPQHF.

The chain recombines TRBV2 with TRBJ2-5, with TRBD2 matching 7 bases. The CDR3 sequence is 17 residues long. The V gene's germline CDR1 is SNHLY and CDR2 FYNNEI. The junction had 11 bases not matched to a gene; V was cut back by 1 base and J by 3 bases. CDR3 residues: CASSEGSSASGKETQYF. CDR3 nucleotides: TGTGCCAGCAGTGAAGGCTCGTCAGCTAGCGGAAAAGAGACCCAGTACTTC.

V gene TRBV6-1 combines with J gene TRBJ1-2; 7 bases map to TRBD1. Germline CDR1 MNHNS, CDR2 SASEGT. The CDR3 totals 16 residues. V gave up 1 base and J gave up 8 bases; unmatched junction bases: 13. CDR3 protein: CASSEGGTVLGKGYTF. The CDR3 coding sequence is TGTGCCAGCAGTGAAGGTGGGACAGTCCTCGGGAAAGGCTACACCTTC.

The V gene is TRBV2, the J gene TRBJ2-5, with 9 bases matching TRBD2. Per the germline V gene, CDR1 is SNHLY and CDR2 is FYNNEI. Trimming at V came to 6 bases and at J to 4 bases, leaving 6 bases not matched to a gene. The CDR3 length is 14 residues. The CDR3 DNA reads TGTGCCAGCAGAAAGCGGGGGGCCAGAGAGACCCAGTACTTC. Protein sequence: CASRKRGARETQYF.

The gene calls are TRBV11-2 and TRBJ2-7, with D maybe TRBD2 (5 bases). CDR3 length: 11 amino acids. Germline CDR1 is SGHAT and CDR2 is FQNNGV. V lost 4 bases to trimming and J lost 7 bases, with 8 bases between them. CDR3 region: CASSSSGEQYF. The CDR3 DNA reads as TGTGCCAGCAGCTCAAGCGGAGAGCAGTACTTC.

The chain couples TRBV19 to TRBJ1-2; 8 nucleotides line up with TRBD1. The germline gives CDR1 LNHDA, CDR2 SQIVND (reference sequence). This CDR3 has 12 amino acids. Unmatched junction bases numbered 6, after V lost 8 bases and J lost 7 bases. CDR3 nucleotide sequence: TGTGCCAGTGCTCGACAGGGGCGTGGCTACACCTTC. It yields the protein CASARQGRGYTF. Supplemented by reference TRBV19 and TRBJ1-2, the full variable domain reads DGGITQSPKYLFRKEGQNVTLSCEQNLNHDAMYWYRQDPGQGLRLIYYSQIVNDFQKGDIAEGYSVSREKKESFPLTVTSAQKNPTAFYLCASARQGRGYTFGSGTRLTVV.

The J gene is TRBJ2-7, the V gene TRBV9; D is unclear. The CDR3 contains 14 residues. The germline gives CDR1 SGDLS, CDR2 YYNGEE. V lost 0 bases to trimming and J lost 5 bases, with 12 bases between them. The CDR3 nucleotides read TGTGCCAGCAGCGTAGGGCAGGTTACCGACGAGCAGTACTTC. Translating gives CASSVGQVTDEQYF.

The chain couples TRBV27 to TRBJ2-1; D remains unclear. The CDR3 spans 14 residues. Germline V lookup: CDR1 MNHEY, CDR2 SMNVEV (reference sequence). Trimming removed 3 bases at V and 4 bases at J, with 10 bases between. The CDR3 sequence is CASSFRTAYNEQFF. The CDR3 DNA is TGTGCCAGCAGTTTTCGAACTGCATACAATGAGCAGTTCTTC.

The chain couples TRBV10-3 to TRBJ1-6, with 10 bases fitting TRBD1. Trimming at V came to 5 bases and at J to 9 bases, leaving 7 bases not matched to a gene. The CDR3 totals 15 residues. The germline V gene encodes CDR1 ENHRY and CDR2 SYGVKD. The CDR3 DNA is TGTGCCATCAGTCCGGGACAGGGGATAGGTTCACCCCTCCACTTT. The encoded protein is CAISPGQGIGSPLHF.

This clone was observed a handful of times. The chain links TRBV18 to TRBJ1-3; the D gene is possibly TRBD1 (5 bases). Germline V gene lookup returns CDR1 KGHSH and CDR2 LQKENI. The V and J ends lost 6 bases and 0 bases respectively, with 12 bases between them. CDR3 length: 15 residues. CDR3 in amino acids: CASSSGTASGNTIYF. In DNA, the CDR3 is TGTGCCAGCTCGTCTGGGACTGCCTCTGGAAACACCATATATTTT.

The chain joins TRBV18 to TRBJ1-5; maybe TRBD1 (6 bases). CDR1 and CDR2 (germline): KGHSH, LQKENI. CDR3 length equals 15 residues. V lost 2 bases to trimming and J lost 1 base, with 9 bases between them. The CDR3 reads CASSPTGQSNQPQHF. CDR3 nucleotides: TGTGCCAGCTCACCAACAGGGCAAAGCAATCAGCCCCAGCATTTT.

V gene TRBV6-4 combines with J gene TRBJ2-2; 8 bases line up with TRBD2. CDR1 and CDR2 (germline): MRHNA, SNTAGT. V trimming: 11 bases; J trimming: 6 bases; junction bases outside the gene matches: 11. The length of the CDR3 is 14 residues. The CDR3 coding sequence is TGTGCCTGCCGTCTTGAGACTAGCGCCGGGGAGCTGTTTTTT. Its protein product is CACRLETSAGELFF.

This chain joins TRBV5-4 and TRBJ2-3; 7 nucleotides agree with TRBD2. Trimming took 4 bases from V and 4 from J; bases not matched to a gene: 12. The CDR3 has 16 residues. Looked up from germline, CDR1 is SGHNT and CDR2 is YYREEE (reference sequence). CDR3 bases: TGTGCCAGCAGCCCTCTAACTGGAGCGGGGTCAGATACGCAGTATTTT. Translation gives CASSPLTGAGSDTQYF.

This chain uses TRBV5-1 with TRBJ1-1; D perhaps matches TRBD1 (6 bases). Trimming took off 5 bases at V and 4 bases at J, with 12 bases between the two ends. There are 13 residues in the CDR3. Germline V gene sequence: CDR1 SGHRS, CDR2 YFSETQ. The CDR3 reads CASSIRGPTEAFF. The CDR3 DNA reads TGCGCCAGCAGTATCAGGGGCCCCACTGAAGCTTTCTTT.

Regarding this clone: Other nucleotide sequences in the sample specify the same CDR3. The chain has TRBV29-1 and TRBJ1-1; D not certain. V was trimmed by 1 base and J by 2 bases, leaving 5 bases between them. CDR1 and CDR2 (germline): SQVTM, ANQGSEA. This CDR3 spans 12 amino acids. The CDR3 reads CSVEGGNTEAFF. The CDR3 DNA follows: TGCAGCGTTGAAGGCGGTAACACTGAAGCTTTCTTT. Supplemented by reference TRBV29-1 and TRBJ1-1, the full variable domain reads SAVISQKPSRDICQRGTSLTIQCQVDSQVTMMFWYRQQPGQSLTLIATANQGSEATYESGFVIDKFPISRPNLTFSTLTVSNMSPEDSSIYLCSVEGGNTEAFFGQGTRLTVV.

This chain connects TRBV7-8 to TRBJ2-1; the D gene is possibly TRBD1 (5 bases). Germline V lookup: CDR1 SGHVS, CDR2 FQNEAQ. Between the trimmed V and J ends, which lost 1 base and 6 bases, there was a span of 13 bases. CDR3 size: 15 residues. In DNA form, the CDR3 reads TGTGCCAGCAGCTTAGGTTTATATAGGGGCAATGAGCAGTTCTTC. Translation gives CASSLGLYRGNEQFF.

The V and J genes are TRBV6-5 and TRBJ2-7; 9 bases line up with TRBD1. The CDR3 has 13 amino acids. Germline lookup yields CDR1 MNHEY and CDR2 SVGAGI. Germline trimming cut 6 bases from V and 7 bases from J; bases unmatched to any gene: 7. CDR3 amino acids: CASRIDRGSEQYF. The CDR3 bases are TGTGCCAGCAGGATCGACAGGGGGAGTGAGCAGTACTTC.

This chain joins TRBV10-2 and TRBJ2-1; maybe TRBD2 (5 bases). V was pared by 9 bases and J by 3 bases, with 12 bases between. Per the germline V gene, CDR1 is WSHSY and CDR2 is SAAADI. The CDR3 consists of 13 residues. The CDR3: CASWTPLYNEQFF. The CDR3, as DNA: TGCGCCAGTTGGACTCCCCTCTACAATGAGCAGTTCTTC.